A single sample gave rise to the 24 T cell receptor beta chains below, sequenced in a study of blood T cells in healthy people across ages. Primed by a sample-barcoded 5' primer and a J-beta primer mix, a second PCR proceeded for about 6 to 12 cycles. MiXCR, run by TCRdb on the 5' RACE reads, gives a single entry per CDR3 protein. The profile shows around 1,500,000 distinct CDR3 sequences, 35% to 45% of them singletons. The sample taken for sequencing was blood. Receptors originate from a woman aged 18-30 years in good health.

For this clonotype: This could be a read error, since a much larger clone is one nucleotide away. The gene calls are TRBV20-1 and TRBJ2-4; 11 nucleotides align to TRBD2. The DNA end is a closer match to TRBJ2-7, so the J assignment may be wrong. Germline V gives CDR1 DFQATT, CDR2 SNEGSKA (reference sequence). This CDR3 contains 14 residues. The chain's CDR3 is CSADSGRAPYEQYF. In DNA, the CDR3 is TGCAGTGCTGATAGCGGGAGGGCCCCCTACGAGCAGTACTTC.

This clonotype was observed a few times. The rearrangement uses TRBV6-6 and TRBJ1-1; D may be TRBD1 (6 bases). The CDR3 sequence is 12 residues long. In germline, CDR1 is MNHNY, CDR2 SVGAGI (reference sequence). The V end lost 5 bases, the J end lost 4 bases, and 8 bases lay between the germline ends. CDR3 nucleotide sequence: TGTGCCAGCAGTACAGGGCGCACTGAAGCTTTCTTT. Translated: CASSTGRTEAFF.

The genes are TRBV20-1 and TRBJ2-1; 8 bases line up with TRBD2. The germline V gene encodes CDR1 DFQATT and CDR2 SNEGSKA (reference sequence). The CDR3 runs to 14 residues. V trimming: 2 bases; J trimming: 4 bases; junction bases outside the gene matches: 4. CDR3 DNA: TGCAGTGCTAGAAAAGCGGGAGCTTACAATGAGCAGTTCTTC. It codes for CSARKAGAYNEQFF.

J is TRBJ2-3 and V is TRBV15; no firm D call. Germline CDR1 and CDR2: LNHNV and YYDKDF (reference sequence). V lost 0 bases, J lost 3 bases, and 4 bases lay in between. The CDR3 is made up of 13 amino acids. CDR3 residues: CATSRDPTDTQYF. CDR3 sequence (DNA): TGTGCCACCAGCAGAGATCCGACAGATACGCAGTATTTT.

V usage is TRBV13 and J usage is TRBJ2-4, with D perhaps TRBD2 (5 bases). The last part of the DNA fits TRBJ2-7 better; the J call may be wrong. Germline CDR1 reads PRHDT; CDR2 reads FYEKMQ (reference sequence). CDR3 size: 14 residues. CDR3 DNA: TGTGCCAGCAGCGCCCCCGACCTAGCTTACGAGCAGTACTTC. Amino acids: CASSAPDLAYEQYF.

Of note for this clonotype: The junction and the germline gene differ at one end; a read error may be behind it. CDR3 in DNA: TGCAGTGCTAGGGCACCTACCACAGAGACGCAGTATTTT. It translates to CSARAPTTETQYF. The chain has TRBV20-1 and TRBJ2-3; D is unresolved. CDR3 size: 13 residues. The germline V gene encodes CDR1 DFQATT and CDR2 SNEGSKA (reference sequence).

This clonotype was seen a few times. The J gene is TRBJ1-4, the V gene TRBV25-1; D remains ambiguous. The CDR3 is 13 amino acids. Germline CDR1 and CDR2: MGHDK and SYGVNS. V gave up 8 bases and J gave up 7 bases, with 14 bases separating them. The CDR3 DNA reads TGTGCCAGCTCGGGAGGTGCCCTTGAAAAACTGTTTTTT. Its translation: CASSGGALEKLFF.

The gene calls are TRBV29-1 and TRBJ2-1; D ambiguous. This CDR3 is built from 11 residues. CDR1 is SQVTM, CDR2 ANQGSEA, per germline. V lost 1 base and J 4 bases, leaving 2 bases between the germline ends. The CDR3 nucleotides read TGCAGCGTTGAAGTGTACAATGAGCAGTTCTTC. This codes for CSVEVYNEQFF.

The chain joins TRBV6-1 to TRBJ2-3; 11 nucleotides match TRBD1. Germline values: CDR1 MNHNS, CDR2 SASEGT. After removal of 10 bases from V and 3 bases from J, the junction contained 18 bases not matched to a gene. This CDR3 has 18 residues. CDR3 sequence (DNA): TGTGCCAAGCATACGCCCAACGGTGGGACAGGGGGAACAGATACGCAGTATTTT. Translated, it gives CAKHTPNGGTGGTDTQYF.

The chain recombines TRBV9 with TRBJ2-7; 9 bases map to TRBD2. The CDR3 covers 15 residues. V lost 0 bases, J lost 7 bases, and 8 bases stayed unmatched. CDR1 SGDLS and CDR2 YYNGEE come from the germline V gene. The CDR3 loop reads CASSVGSGSLNEQYF. CDR3 DNA: TGTGCCAGCAGCGTAGGTAGCGGGAGCTTGAATGAGCAGTACTTC.

This clonotype showed up just a few times. The chain uses TRBV2 and TRBJ1-2; D not certain. Germline assignment: CDR1 SNHLY and CDR2 FYNNEI. The length of the CDR3 is 14 residues. Deletions cut 3 bases from V and 8 bases from J, with 16 bases between. The chain's CDR3 is CASSDRTPQRGYTF. CDR3 sequence (DNA): TGTGCCAGCAGTGACCGGACCCCCCAACGAGGCTACACCTTC.

The chain recombines TRBV12-3 or TRBV12-4 with TRBJ2-6; the D is unclear. Deletions cut 3 bases from V and 5 bases from J, with 5 bases between. The CDR3 totals 13 residues. CDR3 DNA: TGTGCCAGCAGTTTGTTTAGGGCCAACGTCCTGACTTTC. It specifies CASSLFRANVLTF.

This clonotype was observed a single time. The chain combines TRBV19 with TRBJ2-1; 8 bases align to TRBD2. Germline CDR1 is LNHDA and CDR2 is SQIVND (reference sequence). Unmatched junction bases numbered 8, after V lost 6 bases and J lost 4 bases. The CDR3 is 15 residues long. DNA of the CDR3: TGTGCCAGTAGCGGCGGGGGGACCTGGTACAATGAGCAGTTCTTC. Residues: CASSGGGTWYNEQFF.

This clonotype was recorded at least ten times. The chain is built from TRBV28 and TRBJ1-2, with D possibly matching TRBD1 (5 bases). The CDR3 is 13 residues long. The germline gives CDR1 MDHEN, CDR2 SYDVKM. Trimming removed 5 bases from V and 2 bases from J, with 9 bases in between. This CDR3 reads CASSLGGNYGYTF. The CDR3 region has the DNA TGTGCCAGCAGTCTCGGGGGGAACTATGGCTACACCTTC.

The genes are TRBV29-1 and TRBJ1-2, with 7 bases that match TRBD1. This CDR3 contains 12 residues. Germline V lookup: CDR1 SQVTM, CDR2 ANQGSEA. The V segment lost 6 bases and the J segment 2 bases; nucleotides outside the gene matches: 3. CDR3 sequence reads: CSVSTGNYGYTF. CDR3 nucleotide sequence: TGCAGCGTATCGACAGGGAACTATGGCTACACCTTC.

The CDR3 loop reads CASSLLLGLGIDEQYF. The DNA for the CDR3 is TGCGCCAGCAGCCTTCTCTTGGGGTTGGGGATTGACGAGCAGTACTTC. This chain joins TRBV4-1 and TRBJ2-7; D remains unclear. With 4 bases removed from V and 5 bases from J, the gap between germline ends came to 21 bases. The CDR3 totals 16 residues. Germline V lookup: CDR1 MGHRA, CDR2 YSYEKL.

The CDR3 bases are TGTGCCAGCAGCCTCGCCCTACGGACTAGCAAGGATACGCAGTATTTT. Amino acid sequence: CASSLALRTSKDTQYF. V gene TRBV7-9 combines with J gene TRBJ2-3, with TRBD2 matching 8 bases. The trim removed 5 bases at V and 6 bases at J, leaving 13 bases unmatched. Germline CDR1 and CDR2: SEHNR and FQNEAQ (reference sequence). The CDR3 covers 16 residues.

This clonotype showed up just a few times. The chain has TRBV20-1 and TRBJ1-5, with D uncertain. This CDR3 is built from 17 residues. Trimming left V 2 bases short and J 5 bases short, with 22 bases between. Germline V gene lookup returns CDR1 DFQATT and CDR2 SNEGSKA (reference sequence). The CDR3 region has the DNA TGCAGTGCTAGACTACCCTCCGTCCCTTCAGGAGATCAGCCCCAGCATTTT. This codes for CSARLPSVPSGDQPQHF.

This clonotype has a handful of counts. The chain employs TRBV29-1 and TRBJ2-3, with D unclear. CDR3 length: 12 amino acids. Germline lookup yields CDR1 SQVTM and CDR2 ANQGSEA. V was cut by 5 bases and J by 4 bases, with 10 bases left in between. In nucleotides, the CDR3 is TGCAGCGTTTACCTTAGTGCAGATACGCAGTATTTT. Translated: CSVYLSADTQYF.

In this sample, this clonotype turned up a few times. The gene calls are TRBV5-1 and TRBJ2-3, with D perhaps assigned TRBD1 or TRBD2 (5 bases each). The CDR3 runs to 15 residues. The V and J ends lost 0 bases and 2 bases respectively, with 10 bases between them. The V gene's germline CDR1 is SGHRS and CDR2 YFSETQ. This CDR3 is CASSLEGRPTDTQYF. For the CDR3, the DNA is TGCGCCAGCAGCTTGGAGGGACGGCCCACAGATACGCAGTATTTT.

The V and J genes are TRBV5-1 and TRBJ2-1; 7 bases line up with TRBD2. The CDR3 has 15 residues. Germline CDR1 is SGHRS and CDR2 is YFSETQ. V lost 7 bases and J lost 8; bases outside the gene matches: 15. The DNA for the CDR3 is TGCGCCAGCTCGGAGCCGGCTAGCGGTGGGGATGAGCAGTTCTTC. Amino acid sequence: CASSEPASGGDEQFF.

The chain links TRBV5-5 to TRBJ1-1; 9 nucleotides match TRBD1. Germline CDR1 is SGHKS and CDR2 is YYEKEE (reference sequence). Germline trimming cut 4 bases from V and 0 bases from J; bases unmatched to any gene: 4. The CDR3 covers 15 residues. CDR3 bases: TGTGCCAGCAGCGGGACAGGGATCATGAACACTGAAGCTTTCTTT. Amino acid sequence: CASSGTGIMNTEAFF.

This clonotype showed up just a few times. The chain carries TRBV12-3 or TRBV12-4 and TRBJ1-5, with 8 bases fitting TRBD1. The ends lost 6 bases at V and 0 bases at J; junction bases unmatched: 10. This CDR3 comprises 17 residues. In DNA, the CDR3 is TGTGCCAGCAGGGGAGGGACAGGCGACGATAGCAATCAGCCCCAGCATTTT. As protein: CASRGGTGDDSNQPQHF.

CDR3 residues: CASSFLAGGRNEQYF. The CDR3 region has the DNA TGTGCCAGCAGCTTTCTAGCGGGGGGTCGCAATGAGCAGTACTTC. The chain has TRBV7-9 and TRBJ2-5; TRBD2 agrees at 11 bases. V dropped 3 bases and J dropped 11; count of bases not matched to a gene: 11. The CDR3 loop spans 15 amino acids. From germline, CDR1 is SEHNR and CDR2 FQNEAQ (reference sequence).